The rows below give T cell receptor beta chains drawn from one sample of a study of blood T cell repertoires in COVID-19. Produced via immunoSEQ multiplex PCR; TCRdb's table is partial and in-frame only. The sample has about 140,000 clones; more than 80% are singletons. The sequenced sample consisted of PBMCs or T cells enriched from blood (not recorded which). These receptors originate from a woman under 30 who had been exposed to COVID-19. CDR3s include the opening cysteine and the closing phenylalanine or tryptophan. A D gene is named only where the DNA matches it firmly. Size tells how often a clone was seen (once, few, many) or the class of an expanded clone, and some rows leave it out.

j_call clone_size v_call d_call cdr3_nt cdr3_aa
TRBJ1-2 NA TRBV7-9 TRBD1 TGTGCCAGCAGCTTAGAGGTGGCGGGACAGGGGAACTATGGCTACACCTTC CASSLEVAGQGNYGYTF
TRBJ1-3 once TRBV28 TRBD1 TGTGCCAGCAGTTTGATATACGCGGGACAGGGCTTGAGAAACACCATATATTTT CASSLIYAGQGLRNTIYF
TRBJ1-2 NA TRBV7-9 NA TGTGCCAGCAGCTTAGAAGAAGTGGAGGGTGGCTACACCTTC CASSLEEVEGGYTF
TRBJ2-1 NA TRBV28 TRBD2 TGTGCCAGCAGCCACGGTTTAGCGGGATTGTCCTACAATGAGCAGTTCTTC CASSHGLAGLSYNEQFF
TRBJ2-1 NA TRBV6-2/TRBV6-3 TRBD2 TGTGCCAGCAGTTACGGGCTAGCGGGAGGGCCGCATGAGCAGTTCTTC CASSYGLAGGPHEQFF
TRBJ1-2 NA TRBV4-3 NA TGCGCCAGCAGCCAAGAACTTCACAGGTTATATGGCTACACCTTC CASSQELHRLYGYTF
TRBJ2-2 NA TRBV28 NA TGTGCCAGCAGTTTGAGCACCGGGGAGCTGTTTTTT CASSLSTGELFF
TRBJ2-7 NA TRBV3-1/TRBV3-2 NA TGTGCCAGCAGCCAAGGGTCAGGAACTCCCTACGAGCAGTACTTC CASSQGSGTPYEQYF
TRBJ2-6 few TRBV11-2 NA TGTGCCAGCAGCCGAGACAGGACTGGGCCCAACGTCCTGACTTTC CASSRDRTGPNVLTF
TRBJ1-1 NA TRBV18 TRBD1 TGTGCCAGCTCAGATGGACAGGCCCCGCAGACTGAAGCTTTCTTT CASSDGQAPQTEAFF
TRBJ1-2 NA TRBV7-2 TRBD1 TGTGCCAGCAGCTTACACAGGGGTCGGGGCTACACCTTC CASSLHRGRGYTF
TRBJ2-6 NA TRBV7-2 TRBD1 TGTGCCAGCAGCAGGAGGACAGGTACTTCTGGGGCCAACGTCCTGACTTTC CASSRRTGTSGANVLTF
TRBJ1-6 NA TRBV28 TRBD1 TGTGCCAGCAGTCCAGGGGGATCAAATTCACCCCTCCACTTT CASSPGGSNSPLHF
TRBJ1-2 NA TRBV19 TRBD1 TGTGCCCGAGGCCGGGACAGGGACTATGGCTACACCTTC CARGRDRDYGYTF
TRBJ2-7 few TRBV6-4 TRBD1 TGTGCCAGCAGTGACTCGCCCGGGACAGTCCACGAGCAGTACTTC CASSDSPGTVHEQYF
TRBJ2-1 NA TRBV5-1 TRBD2 TGCGCCAGCACTCTCTCGCCCCTAGCGGGAGCCTACAATGAGCAGTTCTTC CASTLSPLAGAYNEQFF
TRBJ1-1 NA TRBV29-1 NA TGCAGCGGTACAGGGAACACTGAAGCTTTCTTT CSGTGNTEAFF
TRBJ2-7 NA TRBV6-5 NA TGTGCCTCCTCAATCCACCAGGGAGAGCAGTACTTC CASSIHQGEQYF
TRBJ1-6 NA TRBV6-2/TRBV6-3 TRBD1 TGTGCCAGCAGTCAATCACCCGCGACAGGGGAACATCCACCCCTCCACTTT CASSQSPATGEHPPLHF
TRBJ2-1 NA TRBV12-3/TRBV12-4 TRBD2 TGTGCCAGCACCCCGGGACTATTCAATGAGCAGTTCTTC CASTPGLFNEQFF
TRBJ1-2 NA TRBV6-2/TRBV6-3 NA TGTGCCAGCAGCGAGGAACCTAACTATGGCTACACCTTC CASSEEPNYGYTF
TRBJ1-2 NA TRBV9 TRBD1 TGTGCCAGCAGCTCGGGACAGGGTAGTAGTGGCTACACCTTC CASSSGQGSSGYTF